Following are 28 T cell receptor beta chains from one sample sequenced in a study of T cells in tuberculosis. Thawed, overnight-rested PBMC were stained with GMM-loaded CD1B tetramer, viability dye and anti-CD3, then sorted. The CD1B tetramers carried C32 glucose monomycolate purified from Rhodococcus equi. The protocol was immunoSEQ multiplex PCR, while the TCRdb copy is restricted to in-frame clones and leaves out a portion. The data hold some 60,000 clones, with 81% observed a single time. The sample was CD1b-GMM tetramer-negative cells sorted from PBMCs. The receptor source for this set is an adult woman with latent tuberculosis.

The chain recombines TRBV5-1 with TRBJ2-1, with TRBD2 matching over 10 bases. The V and J ends lost 2 bases and 4 bases, in that order; junction bases with no gene match: 0. Per the germline V gene, CDR1 is SGHRS and CDR2 is YFSETQ. CDR3 length: 14 residues. CDR3: CASSFSGRYNEQFF. The CDR3 nucleotides are TGCGCCAGCAGCTTTAGCGGGAGGTACAATGAGCAGTTCTTC. The whole variable domain, filled in from reference TRBV5-1 and TRBJ2-1, reads KAGVTQTPRYLIKTRGQQVTLSCSPISGHRSVSWYQQTPGQGLQFLFEYFSETQRNKGNFPGRFSGRQFSNSRSEMNVSTLELGDSALYLCASSFSGRYNEQFFGPGTRLTVL.

The rearrangement joins TRBV21-1 to TRBJ1-4; the table gives TRBD1 as D, unverified against the DNA. TRBV21-1 has pseudogene status. This CDR3 region has 15 residues. The CDR3 is CASTPGPGINEKLFF. The CDR3 nucleotides read TGTGCCAGCACTCCTGGGCCAGGGATAAATGAAAAACTGTTTTTT.

The chain couples TRBV28 to TRBJ1-5, with D hard to call. The length of the CDR3 is 12 residues. The germline V and J ends were trimmed by 5 bases and 9 bases, with 11 bases remaining between them. Germline V gene lookup returns CDR1 MDHEN and CDR2 SYDVKM. The CDR3 is CASSRGLRPQHF. The CDR3 bases are TGTGCCAGCAGTCGGGGTCTCAGGCCCCAGCATTTT.

V and J are TRBV6-5 and TRBJ1-1, with D unresolved. Germline CDR1 MNHEY, CDR2 SVGAGI. The V and J ends lost 2 bases and 1 base respectively, with 2 bases between them. The CDR3 has 12 amino acids. DNA for the CDR3: TGTGCCAGCAGTTACCAGAACACTGAAGCTTTCTTT. It encodes CASSYQNTEAFF.

This chain links TRBV2 with TRBJ1-2; 7 bases align to TRBD1. Looked up from germline, CDR1 is SNHLY and CDR2 is FYNNEI. CDR3 size: 14 residues. J was trimmed by 4 bases and V by 3 bases; bases with no gene match: 5. CDR3 sequence (DNA): TGTGCCAGCAGTGAGCGACAGGGCCGCTATGGCTACACCTTC. Its protein is CASSERQGRYGYTF.

This sequence joins TRBV6-1 and TRBJ2-2, with D uncertain. The CDR3 loop spans 13 amino acids. Germline values: CDR1 MNHNS, CDR2 SASEGT. V was cut by 5 bases and J by 6 bases, with 10 bases left in between. The CDR3 loop reads CASSPPGPGELFF. The DNA for the CDR3 is TGTGCCAGCAGTCCCCCGGGTCCCGGGGAGCTGTTTTTT.

V is TRBV6-5 and J is TRBJ2-2; tentative D call: TRBD1 (6 bases). Trimming shortened V by 6 bases and J by 3 bases, and 11 bases separated the two germline ends. The CDR3 has 14 residues. Looked up from germline, CDR1 is MNHEY and CDR2 is SVGAGI. CDR3: CASRGAFDTGELFF. CDR3 sequence (DNA): TGTGCCAGCAGGGGGGCCTTCGACACCGGGGAGCTGTTTTTT.

This chain connects TRBV5-1 to TRBJ2-7, with D maybe TRBD2 (5 bases). Trimming took off 0 bases at V and 4 bases at J, with 17 bases between the two ends. Germline CDR1 SGHRS, CDR2 YFSETQ. This CDR3 is 16 amino acids long. The CDR3 DNA sequence: TGCGCCAGCAGCTTGGGACTAACCTCCTACTCATACGAGCAGTACTTC. It encodes CASSLGLTSYSYEQYF.

The chain is built from TRBV6-5 and TRBJ1-1; D is possibly TRBD1 (5 bases). The CDR3 runs 16 residues. Germline V gives CDR1 MNHEY, CDR2 SVGAGI. V lost 0 bases, J lost 5 bases, and 16 bases lay in between. Written as DNA, the CDR3 is TGTGCCAGCAGTTACTCGAGGCAGGGTGGGGGGACTGAAGCTTTCTTT. Residues: CASSYSRQGGGTEAFF.

The genes are TRBV6-6 and TRBJ1-5, with D possibly being TRBD1 (5 bases). The ends were cut back, 2 bases at V and 2 bases at J, with 7 bases in the middle. CDR1 is MNHNY and CDR2 is SVGAGI in the germline V gene (reference sequence). The CDR3 runs 14 residues. The CDR3 sequence is CASSYGGGNQPQHF. For the CDR3, the DNA is TGTGCCAGCAGTTACGGAGGGGGCAATCAGCCCCAGCATTTT.

The chain has TRBV11-2 and TRBJ1-4; 12 bases fit TRBD1. From germline, CDR1 is SGHAT and CDR2 FQNNGV. V trimming: 5 bases; J trimming: 3 bases; junction bases outside the gene matches: 7. The CDR3 spans 17 residues. For the CDR3, the DNA is TGTGCCAGCAGCCAAGGGACAGGGGGCGCTCCTAATGAAAAACTGTTTTTT. This codes for CASSQGTGGAPNEKLFF.

V and J are TRBV2 and TRBJ2-7, with D tentatively TRBD2 (5 bases). Trimming took off 7 bases at V and 3 bases at J, with 13 bases between the two ends. Germline values: CDR1 SNHLY, CDR2 FYNNEI. This CDR3 has 13 amino acids. The CDR3 loop is CASKEAADYEQYF. CDR3 bases: TGTGCCAGCAAGGAAGCGGCCGACTACGAGCAGTACTTC. The entire variable domain, with the rest obtained from reference TRBV2 and TRBJ2-7, is as follows: EPEVTQTPSHQVTQMGQEVILRCVPISNHLYFYWYRQILGQKVEFLVSFYNNEISEKSEIFDDQFSVERPDGSNFTLKIRSTKLEDSAMYFCASKEAADYEQYFGPGTRLTVT.

As concerns this clone: The junction and the germline gene differ at one end; a read error may be behind it. This sequence joins TRBV5-1 and TRBJ2-7; a weak D match, TRBD1 (6 bases). Germline CDR1 SGHRS, CDR2 YFSETQ. The length of the CDR3 is 15 residues. CDR3 in DNA: TGCGCCGGCAGCTACAGGGAGCCAGGGGCCTACGAGCAGTACTTC. Residues: CAGSYREPGAYEQYF.

This chain uses TRBV27 with TRBJ1-5, with TRBD1 identical over 7 bases. The ends lost 11 bases at V and 2 bases at J; junction bases unmatched: 12. This CDR3 comprises 15 residues. Germline-derived CDR1 and CDR2 are MNHEY and SMNVEV (reference sequence). CDR3 DNA: TGTGCCTGCCGTTCACAGGGGAATGGCAATCAGCCCCAGCATTTT. This sequence encodes CACRSQGNGNQPQHF.

A few counts support this clone. The chain joins TRBV29-1 to TRBJ1-1; D gene uncertain. Germline CDR1 and CDR2: SQVTM and ANQGSEA. The CDR3 runs to 13 residues. V lost 2 bases and J lost 6, with 13 bases in between. The CDR3 region is CSVELSLGSEAFF. The CDR3 DNA reads TGCAGCGTTGAACTCTCCCTGGGCTCTGAAGCTTTCTTT.

The chain has TRBV7-8 and TRBJ2-5, with 8 nucleotides matching TRBD2. The end of the DNA aligns better with TRBJ2-7, so the J call may be wrong. The CDR3 runs to 14 residues. Per the germline V gene, CDR1 is SGHVS and CDR2 is FQNEAQ. In nucleotides, the CDR3 is TGTGCCAGCAGCGCGAGCGGGAGCTCCTACGAGCAGTACTTC. Translating gives CASSASGSSYEQYF.

The CDR3 DNA follows: TGCGCCAGCAGCCTAAGAACCGGTGGCACTGAAGCTTTCTTT. Amino acid sequence: CASSLRTGGTEAFF. V gene TRBV4-3 combines with J gene TRBJ1-1; no clear D. Germline CDR1 reads LGHNA; CDR2 reads YSLEER. V lost 4 bases and J 4 bases, leaving 13 bases between the germline ends. This CDR3 is built from 14 residues.

The J gene is TRBJ2-1, the V gene TRBV11-3; 9 bases fit TRBD1. V trimming: 5 bases; J trimming: 7 bases; junction bases outside the gene matches: 3. The CDR3 contains 13 residues. Germline V gives CDR1 SGHNT, CDR2 YENEEA. CDR3 amino acids: CASSETGGNEQFF. CDR3 coding DNA: TGTGCCAGCAGCGAGACAGGGGGGAATGAGCAGTTCTTC.

This sequence joins TRBV10-3 and TRBJ1-6; 9 bases align to TRBD1. Germline CDR1 is ENHRY and CDR2 is SYGVKD. Trimming cost V 6 bases and J 9 bases; bases outside gene matches: 15. CDR3 length equals 17 residues. The CDR3 nucleotides are TGTGCCATCAGAGGAGGTCCCGGGACAGGGAAATTTTCACCCCTCCACTTT. Translated: CAIRGGPGTGKFSPLHF.

This clone has a single count. The germline gene is not matched at one end of the junction; a read error may be the cause. Other DNA sequences of this sample code for an identical CDR3. V and J are TRBV5-1 and TRBJ2-5; the D gene is possibly TRBD2 (5 bases). Per germline, CDR1 SGHRS and CDR2 YFSETQ. The CDR3 spans 15 residues. CDR3 amino acids: CASSLAGVLKETQYF. The CDR3 region has the DNA TGTGCCAGCAGCTTGGCCGGGGTCCTAAAAGAGACCCAGTACTTC.

The rearrangement uses TRBV18 and TRBJ1-3; D remains unclear. CDR3 length: 16 residues. V gave up 0 bases and J gave up 0 bases, with 9 bases separating them. Germline V lookup: CDR1 KGHSH, CDR2 LQKENI. The CDR3 region is CASSPPGSSSGNTIYF. The CDR3 DNA follows: TGTGCCAGCTCACCACCGGGCTCAAGCTCTGGAAACACCATATATTTT.

The genes are TRBV11-2 and TRBJ1-1; 10 bases agree with TRBD1. This CDR3 region has 15 residues. J was trimmed by 3 bases and V by 5 bases; bases with no gene match: 6. Germline V lookup: CDR1 SGHAT, CDR2 FQNNGV. The CDR3 nucleotides are TGTGCCAGCAGCCCCCCGGGACAGGGGTACACTGAAGCTTTCTTT. Its protein is CASSPPGQGYTEAFF.

This chain joins TRBV7-9 and TRBJ2-7; D is ambiguous. The CDR3 is 12 amino acids. Germline CDR1 reads SEHNR; CDR2 reads FQNEAQ (reference sequence). V was shortened by 4 bases and J by 2 bases, with 6 bases between the two germline ends. The CDR3 region is CASSSQAYEQYF. CDR3 DNA: TGTGCCAGCAGCTCCCAGGCCTACGAGCAGTACTTC.

The chain is built from TRBV10-1 and TRBJ1-1, with D unclear. This CDR3 is built from 14 residues. Germline CDR1 reads WNHNN; CDR2 reads SYGVQD (reference sequence). The V gene lost 6 bases and the J gene lost 2 bases, with 13 bases spanning the gap. The DNA of the CDR3 is TGCGCCAGCAGCCAAAACAGCATTAACACTGAAGCTTTCTTT. Protein: CASSQNSINTEAFF.

The V and J genes are TRBV4-2 and TRBJ1-4; D perhaps matches TRBD1 (6 bases). CDR1 is LGHNA, CDR2 YNFKEQ, per germline. The V gene lost 1 base and the J gene lost 12 bases, with 18 bases spanning the gap. This CDR3 contains 15 residues. CDR3 nucleotides: TGTGCCAGCAGCCAAGGGGCGGCAGACAGGCTGGAACTGTTTTTT. Protein sequence: CASSQGAADRLELFF.

This clone appeared a few times. The J gene is TRBJ2-5, the V gene TRBV4-1, with 9 positions matching TRBD1. V dropped 2 bases and J dropped 0; count of bases not matched to a gene: 7. CDR3 length: 17 amino acids. CDR1 is MGHRA and CDR2 is YSYEKL in the germline V gene. Written as DNA, the CDR3 is TGCGCCAGCAGCCAATCCCCGGGACAGGGAAACCAAGAGACCCAGTACTTC. Protein: CASSQSPGQGNQETQYF.

V usage is TRBV27 and J usage is TRBJ2-1, with 11 bases identical to TRBD2. The V segment lost 6 bases and the J segment 2 bases; nucleotides outside the gene matches: 21. The CDR3 contains 21 residues. Germline CDR1 reads MNHEY; CDR2 reads SMNVEV (reference sequence). In DNA, the CDR3 is TGTGCCAGCAGACTGCGGTACAGGCACAGGGGACTAGCGGAACCCTACAATGAGCAGTTCTTC. As protein: CASRLRYRHRGLAEPYNEQFF.

This chain uses TRBV18 with TRBJ2-3, with TRBD2 matching over 7 bases. The V segment lost 6 bases and the J segment 4 bases; nucleotides outside the gene matches: 10. CDR1 is KGHSH, CDR2 LQKENI, per germline. The CDR3 is 15 residues long. CDR3 protein: CASSRAGESADTQYF. The CDR3 DNA follows: TGTGCCAGCTCCCGGGCGGGAGAGAGCGCAGATACGCAGTATTTT.